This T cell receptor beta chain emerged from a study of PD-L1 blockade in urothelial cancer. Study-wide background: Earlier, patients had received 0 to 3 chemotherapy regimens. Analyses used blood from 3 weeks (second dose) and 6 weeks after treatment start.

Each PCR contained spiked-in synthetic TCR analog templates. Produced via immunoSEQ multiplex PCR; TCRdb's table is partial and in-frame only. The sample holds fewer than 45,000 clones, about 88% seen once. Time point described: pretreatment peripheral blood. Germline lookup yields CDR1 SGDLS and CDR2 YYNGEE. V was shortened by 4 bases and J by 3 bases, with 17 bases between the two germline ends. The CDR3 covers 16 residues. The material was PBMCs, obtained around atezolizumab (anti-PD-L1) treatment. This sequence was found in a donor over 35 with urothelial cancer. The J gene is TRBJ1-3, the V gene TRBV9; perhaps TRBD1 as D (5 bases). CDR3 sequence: CASSPGLSGDGNTIYF. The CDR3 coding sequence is TGTGCCAGCAGCCCAGGGTTGTCAGGTGATGGAAACACCATATATTTT.